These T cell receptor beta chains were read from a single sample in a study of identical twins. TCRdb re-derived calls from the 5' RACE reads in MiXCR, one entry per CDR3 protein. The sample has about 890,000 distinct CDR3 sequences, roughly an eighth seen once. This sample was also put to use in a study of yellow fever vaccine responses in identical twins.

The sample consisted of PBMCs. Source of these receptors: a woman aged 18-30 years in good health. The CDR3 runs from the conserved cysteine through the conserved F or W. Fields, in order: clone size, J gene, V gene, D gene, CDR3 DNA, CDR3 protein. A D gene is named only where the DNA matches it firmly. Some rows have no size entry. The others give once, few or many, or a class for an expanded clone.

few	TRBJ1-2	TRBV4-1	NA	TGCGCCAGCAGCCAAGAAAACGGTTATGGCTACACCTTC	CASSQENGYGYTF
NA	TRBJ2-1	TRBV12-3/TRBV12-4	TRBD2	TGTGCCAGCAGTTGGGTGGGGGCGGGGGGGCACAATGAGCAGTTCTTC	CASSWVGAGGHNEQFF
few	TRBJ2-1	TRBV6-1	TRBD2	TGTGCCAGCCGTAGCGGGGGGGATTTATCGAACAATGAGCAGTTCTTC	CASRSGGDLSNNEQFF
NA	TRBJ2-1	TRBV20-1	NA	TGCAGCGTCACTAGGGGTGTGGGCAATGAGCAGTTCTTC	CSVTRGVGNEQFF
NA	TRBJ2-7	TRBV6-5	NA	TGTGCCAGCAGTTACGATCGACAAAGGATCGAGCAGTACTTC	CASSYDRQRIEQYF
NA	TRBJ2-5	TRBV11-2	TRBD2	TGTGCCAGCAGCTTCTGGCTCGCGGGTAGCGGGGGGTATTTGGAGACCCAGTACTTC	CASSFWLAGSGGYLETQYF
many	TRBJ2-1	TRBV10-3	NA	TGTGCCATCAGTCCCTTGGGGGTTTATGAGCAGTTCTTC	CAISPLGVYEQFF
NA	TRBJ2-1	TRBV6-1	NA	TGTGCCAGCAGTGAAGGGACCGAGTACAATGAGCAGTTCTTC	CASSEGTEYNEQFF
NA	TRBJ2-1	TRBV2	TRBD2	TGTGCCAGGTCGGGATCTAGCGGGAGGGCCACCTACAATGAGCAGTTCTTC	CARSGSSGRATYNEQFF
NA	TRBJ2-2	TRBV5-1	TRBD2	TGCGCCAGCAGCTTGGCGGCTAGCGGGGGACCCAACGCGAACACCGGGGAGCTGTTTTTT	CASSLAASGGPNANTGELFF
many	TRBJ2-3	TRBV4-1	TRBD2	TGCGCCAGCAGCCAACCACCCCTAGCTAGCGGGGGGCCTCCAGATACGCAGTATTTT	CASSQPPLASGGPPDTQYF